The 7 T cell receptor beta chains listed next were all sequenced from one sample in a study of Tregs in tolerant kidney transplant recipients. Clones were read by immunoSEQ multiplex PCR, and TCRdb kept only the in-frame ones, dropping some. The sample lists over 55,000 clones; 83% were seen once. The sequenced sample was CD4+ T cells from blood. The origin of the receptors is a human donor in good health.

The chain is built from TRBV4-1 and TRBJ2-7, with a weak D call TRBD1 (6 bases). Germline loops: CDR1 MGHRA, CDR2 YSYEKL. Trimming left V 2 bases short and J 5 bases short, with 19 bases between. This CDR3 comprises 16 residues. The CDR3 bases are TGCGCCAGCAGCCAACACCCAGTTCAGGGGAGCGACGAGCAGTACTTC. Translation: CASSQHPVQGSDEQYF.

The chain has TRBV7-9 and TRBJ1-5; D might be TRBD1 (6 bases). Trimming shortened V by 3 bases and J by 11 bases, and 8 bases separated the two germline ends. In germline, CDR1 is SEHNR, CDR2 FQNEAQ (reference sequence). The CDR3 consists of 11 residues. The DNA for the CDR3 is TGTGCCAGCAGCTTCAGGGGAACCCAGCATTTT. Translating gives CASSFRGTQHF.

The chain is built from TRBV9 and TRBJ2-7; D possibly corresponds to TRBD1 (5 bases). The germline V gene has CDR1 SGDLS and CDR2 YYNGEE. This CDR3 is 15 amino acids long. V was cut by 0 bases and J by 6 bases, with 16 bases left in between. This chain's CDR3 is CASSVGQGMGTEQYF. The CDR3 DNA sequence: TGTGCCAGCAGCGTAGGGCAGGGTATGGGTACCGAGCAGTACTTC.

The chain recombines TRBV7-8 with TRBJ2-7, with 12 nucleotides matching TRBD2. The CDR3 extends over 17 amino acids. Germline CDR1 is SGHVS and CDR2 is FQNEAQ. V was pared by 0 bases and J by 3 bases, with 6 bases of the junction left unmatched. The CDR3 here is CASSLAKTSGGFYEQYF. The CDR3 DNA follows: TGTGCCAGCAGCTTAGCCAAAACTAGCGGGGGGTTCTACGAGCAGTACTTC.

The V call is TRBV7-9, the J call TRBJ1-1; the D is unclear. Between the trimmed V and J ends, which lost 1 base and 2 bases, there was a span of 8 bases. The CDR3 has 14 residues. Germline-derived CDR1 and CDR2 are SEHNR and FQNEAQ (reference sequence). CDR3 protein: CASSLVGGNTEAFF. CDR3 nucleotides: TGTGCCAGCAGCTTAGTGGGCGGAAACACTGAAGCTTTCTTT.

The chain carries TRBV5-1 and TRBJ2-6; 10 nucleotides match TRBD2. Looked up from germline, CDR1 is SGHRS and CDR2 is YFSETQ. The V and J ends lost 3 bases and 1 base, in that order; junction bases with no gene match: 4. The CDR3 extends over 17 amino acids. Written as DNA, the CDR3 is TGCGCCAGCAGCTCCTCAGCGGGAGGGTCTGGGGCCAACGTCCTGACTTTC. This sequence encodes CASSSSAGGSGANVLTF.

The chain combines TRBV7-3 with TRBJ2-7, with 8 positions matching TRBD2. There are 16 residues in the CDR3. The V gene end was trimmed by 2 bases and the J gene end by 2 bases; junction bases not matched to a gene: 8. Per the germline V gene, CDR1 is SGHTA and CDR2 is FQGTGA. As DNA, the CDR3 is TGTGCCAGCAGCTTACGGGCGGGAGGTGGCCCCTACGAGCAGTACTTC. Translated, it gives CASSLRAGGGPYEQYF.